These 19 T cell receptor beta chains share one sample of origin, sequenced in a study of cytomegalovirus exposure and HLA in healthy donors. It was with 60 Vbeta and 13 Jbeta primers that the PCR ran. Some clones are missing from TCRdb's copy, which holds only in-frame ones; the method was immunoSEQ multiplex PCR. In the table there are about 130,000 clones, roughly four fifths of which are singletons. Material: PBMCs. The source is a woman aged 40 to 50 in good health and CMV-seropositive.

The chain couples TRBV6-1 to TRBJ2-3; 7 bases fit TRBD1. The CDR3 is made up of 14 amino acids. The germline V gene has CDR1 MNHNS and CDR2 SASEGT. The junction had 13 bases not matched to a gene; V was cut back by 9 bases and J by 7 bases. The CDR3 is CASKRTGSDHTQYF. As DNA, the CDR3 is TGTGCCAGTAAGCGGACAGGCTCCGACCATACGCAGTATTTT.

This chain connects TRBV5-1 to TRBJ1-2, with 8 bases identical to TRBD1. CDR3 length equals 13 residues. The V gene end was trimmed by 4 bases and the J gene end by 8 bases; junction bases not matched to a gene: 7. Germline assignment: CDR1 SGHRS and CDR2 YFSETQ. CDR3 protein: CASSPGQGGGYTF. CDR3 nucleotides: TGCGCCAGCAGCCCAGGACAGGGAGGAGGCTACACCTTC.

This chain joins TRBV25-1 and TRBJ2-7; TRBD2 agrees at 7 bases. CDR3 length equals 15 residues. CDR1 is MGHDK and CDR2 is SYGVNS in the germline V gene. V lost 4 bases and J lost 0; bases outside the gene matches: 6. The CDR3 sequence is CASSVGGGPSYEQYF. The CDR3 nucleotides are TGTGCCAGCAGTGTCGGCGGGGGACCCTCCTACGAGCAGTACTTC.

Worth noting for this clone: The junction and the germline gene differ at one end; a read error may be behind it. V and J are TRBV7-7 and TRBJ2-1, with TRBD1 matching 7 bases. This CDR3 has 16 residues. Per the germline V gene, CDR1 is SSHAT and CDR2 is FNYEAQ (reference sequence). In DNA form, the CDR3 reads TGTGCTAGCAGCCGGGACAGCTTGGGATTTGGGAATGAGCAGTTCTTC. Its translation: CASSRDSLGFGNEQFF.

This clone is a singleton in its sample. The rearrangement uses TRBV4-2 and TRBJ2-3, with TRBD2 identical over 8 bases. Germline V gives CDR1 LGHNA, CDR2 YNFKEQ. With V trimmed by 1 base and J by 5 bases, 11 bases remained unmatched. This CDR3 spans 17 amino acids. The CDR3 loop is CASSQVDGGGLGDTQYF. Here the CDR3 DNA reads TGTGCCAGCAGCCAAGTTGACGGGGGGGGCCTGGGAGATACGCAGTATTTT.

The chain joins TRBV13 to TRBJ1-3; no firm D call. The V and J ends lost 8 bases and 2 bases respectively, with 13 bases between them. The CDR3 is 14 amino acids. Per germline, CDR1 PRHDT and CDR2 FYEKMQ (reference sequence). Here the CDR3 DNA reads TGTGCCAGCGTAGAGGAGGCGGCTGGAAACACCATATATTTT. It translates to CASVEEAAGNTIYF.

This clone was picked up one time. The chain is built from TRBV9 and TRBJ2-4; 10 bases match TRBD2. V lost 4 bases and J lost 1; bases outside the gene matches: 5. The CDR3 totals 16 residues. Germline-derived CDR1 and CDR2 are SGDLS and YYNGEE. CDR3 region: CASSSGLAVAKNIQYF. The CDR3 DNA reads as TGTGCCAGCAGCTCTGGACTAGCGGTGGCCAAAAACATTCAGTACTTC.

The count of this clone is one. The chain employs TRBV19 and TRBJ1-1; maybe TRBD1 (5 bases). V lost 3 bases, J lost 1 base, and 9 bases lay in between. Germline V lookup: CDR1 LNHDA, CDR2 SQIVND (reference sequence). The CDR3 has 14 residues. The CDR3, as DNA: TGTGCCAGTAGTATTCGCAGGGAGAACACTGAAGCTTTCTTT. Protein: CASSIRRENTEAFF.

The gene calls are TRBV7-2 and TRBJ2-7; possible D gene TRBD1, 7 bases. CDR3 size: 17 residues. CDR1 is SGHTA, CDR2 FQGNSA, per germline. The V gene lost 2 bases and the J gene lost 3 bases, with 20 bases spanning the gap. The DNA for the CDR3 is TGTGCCAGCAGCTTATCCTCGGGACCAGGGGGGCTCTACGAGCAGTACTTC. The encoded protein is CASSLSSGPGGLYEQYF.

The rearrangement joins TRBV6-5 to TRBJ1-4; 9 bases agree with TRBD1. CDR3 length: 15 amino acids. The ends lost 5 bases at V and 8 bases at J; junction bases unmatched: 9. CDR1 is MNHEY, CDR2 SVGAGI, per germline. The CDR3 DNA reads TGTGCCAGCAGTGCCAGACAGGGGGTAGGGGAAAAACTGTTTTTT. Residues: CASSARQGVGEKLFF.

The rearrangement uses TRBV18 and TRBJ1-1, with TRBD1 identical over 9 bases. CDR1 and CDR2 from the germline V gene are KGHSH and LQKENI. The length of the CDR3 is 15 residues. The V segment lost 3 bases and the J segment 0 bases; nucleotides outside the gene matches: 2. CDR3 region: CASSPGTGMNTEAFF. The DNA of the CDR3 is TGTGCCAGCTCACCGGGGACAGGGATGAACACTGAAGCTTTCTTT.

The J gene is TRBJ2-1, the V gene TRBV19, with TRBD2 identical over 12 bases. This CDR3 has 15 amino acids. Germline V gives CDR1 LNHDA, CDR2 SQIVND (reference sequence). V lost 6 bases and J lost 1; bases outside the gene matches: 1. CDR3 bases: TGTGCCAGTAGGACTAGCGGGGGTTCCTACAATGAGCAGTTCTTC. Translated, it gives CASRTSGGSYNEQFF.

This clone showed up just a few times. This sequence joins TRBV5-4 and TRBJ1-1, with 9 bases identical to TRBD1. This CDR3 spans 12 amino acids. Germline V gene data show CDR1 as SGHNT and CDR2 as YYREEE (reference sequence). The ends lost 4 bases at V and 13 bases at J; junction bases unmatched: 8. CDR3 loop: CASSPGTGIGFF. CDR3 nucleotide sequence: TGTGCCAGCAGCCCTGGGACAGGGATTGGTTTCTTT.

Notes on this clone: A junction boundary mismatches the germline segment, possibly from a read error. This specimen includes other DNA sequences encoding the same CDR3. The chain uses TRBV7-2 and TRBJ2-7; 8 bases are a match to TRBD1. Per germline, CDR1 SGHTA and CDR2 FQGNSA. This CDR3 is 15 amino acids long. The CDR3 nucleotides are TGTGCCAGCAGCCTAGCCGGGACAGGCTCCTACGAGCAGTACTTC. It specifies CASSLAGTGSYEQYF. The whole variable domain, remainder taken from reference TRBV7-2 and TRBJ2-7, is GAGVSQSPSNKVTEKGKDVELRCDPISGHTALYWYRQSLGQGLEFLIYFQGNSAPDKSGLPSDRFSAERTGGSVSTLTIQRTQQEDSAVYLCASSLAGTGSYEQYFGPGTRLTVT.

This sequence joins TRBV11-3 and TRBJ2-7; 8 bases fit TRBD2. The V gene end was trimmed by 5 bases and the J gene end by 4 bases; junction bases not matched to a gene: 1. This CDR3 spans 12 amino acids. Germline V gene lookup returns CDR1 SGHNT and CDR2 YENEEA. This CDR3 is CASSRGGYEQYF. The CDR3 DNA sequence: TGTGCCAGCAGCCGGGGGGGATACGAGCAGTACTTC.

The chain joins TRBV5-6 to TRBJ2-7; TRBD1 aligns across 9 bases. Trimming took 4 bases from V and 4 from J; bases not matched to a gene: 12. The CDR3 totals 16 residues. Germline CDR1 reads SGHDT; CDR2 reads YYEEEE. CDR3 loop: CASSVLPGQGVYEQYF. For the CDR3, the DNA is TGTGCCAGCAGCGTACTCCCGGGACAGGGTGTTTACGAGCAGTACTTC.

The chain uses TRBV27 and TRBJ2-1, with D tentatively TRBD2 (5 bases). The V gene's germline CDR1 is MNHEY and CDR2 SMNVEV (reference sequence). The V end was cut by 0 bases, the J end by 0 bases, with 9 bases between. The CDR3 has 16 residues. The CDR3 here is CASSLSPSSSYNEQFF. CDR3 in DNA: TGTGCCAGCAGTTTATCTCCTAGCAGCTCCTACAATGAGCAGTTCTTC.

J is TRBJ2-5 and V is TRBV13, with a weak D call TRBD1 (6 bases). V shed 3 bases and J shed 5 bases, with 13 bases lying between them. Germline values: CDR1 PRHDT, CDR2 FYEKMQ (reference sequence). CDR3 length: 14 residues. The CDR3 sequence is CASSFRDTGETQYF. CDR3 bases: TGTGCCAGCAGCTTCCGGGACACGGGGGAGACCCAGTACTTC.

The V call is TRBV9, the J call TRBJ1-1; D ambiguous. CDR1 is SGDLS, CDR2 YYNGEE, per germline. The CDR3 runs to 11 residues. The germline V and J ends were trimmed by 3 bases and 4 bases, with 4 bases remaining between them. This CDR3 is CASSAGTEAFF. DNA of the CDR3: TGTGCCAGCAGCGCGGGCACTGAAGCTTTCTTT. The full variable domain, completed using reference TRBV9 and TRBJ1-1, is DSGVTQTPKHLITATGQRVTLRCSPRSGDLSVYWYQQSLDQGLQFLIQYYNGEERAKGNILERFSAQQFPDLHSELNLSSLELGDSALYFCASSAGTEAFFGQGTRLTVV.